Each of the 27 T cell receptor beta chains below was sequenced from the same sample in a study of naive CD8 T cells in extremely preterm neonates. Clones were sequenced by immunoSEQ multiplex PCR, and TCRdb holds only the in-frame ones, with some missing. The table includes under 7,000 clones, about 97% detected once. Sequencing was done on a sample of naive CD8+ T cells from blood. All receptors derive from a human donor in good health.

The chain is built from TRBV9 and TRBJ2-1; 12 nucleotides agree with TRBD2. The V segment lost 0 bases and the J segment 9 bases; nucleotides outside the gene matches: 4. Germline-derived CDR1 and CDR2 are SGDLS and YYNGEE. This CDR3 is 15 amino acids long. This chain's CDR3 is CASSVGLAGAGEQFF. The CDR3, as DNA: TGTGCCAGCAGCGTAGGACTAGCGGGAGCCGGTGAGCAGTTCTTC.

The chain links TRBV28 to TRBJ1-6; D is uncertain. Trimming took 2 bases from V and 10 from J, leaving 9 bases between them. This CDR3 is built from 13 residues. Germline-derived CDR1 and CDR2 are MDHEN and SYDVKM. The DNA of the CDR3 is TGTGCCAGCAGTTTACTGCAGTCCTCACCCCTCCACTTT. Amino acids: CASSLLQSSPLHF. Combining the CDR3 with reference TRBV28 and TRBJ1-6 gives the whole variable domain DVKVTQSSRYLVKRTGEKVFLECVQDMDHENMFWYRQDPGLGLRLIYFSYDVKMKEKGDIPEGYSVSREKKERFSLILESASTNQTSMYLCASSLLQSSPLHFGNGTRLTVT.

This chain connects TRBV28 to TRBJ1-3, with 10 bases identical to TRBD1. The germline V gene has CDR1 MDHEN and CDR2 SYDVKM. The CDR3 length is 16 residues. V gave up 6 bases and J gave up 0 bases; unmatched junction bases: 5. In DNA form, the CDR3 reads TGTGCCAGCAGGGGGGGACAGGGGAGCTCTGGAAACACCATATATTTT. Translating it yields CASRGGQGSSGNTIYF.

The chain combines TRBV21-1 with TRBJ2-7; the D call of TRBD1 is as the table states it, not checked on the DNA. TRBV21-1 is reported as a pseudogene. There are 14 residues in the CDR3. CDR3 loop: CASSGRTARYEQYF. The CDR3 nucleotides are TGTGCCAGCAGCGGGCGGACAGCCCGTTACGAGCAGTACTTC.

The chain couples TRBV19 to TRBJ2-1; 10 positions match TRBD1. Germline assignment: CDR1 LNHDA and CDR2 SQIVND (reference sequence). Losses at the gene ends were 1 base for V and 1 base for J; bases not matched to a gene: 10. The CDR3 sequence is 19 residues long. In DNA form, the CDR3 reads TGTGCCAGTAGTATAGGTCCCGGGACAGGGGACAGGTCCTACAATGAGCAGTTCTTC. Translation gives CASSIGPGTGDRSYNEQFF.

Written as DNA, the CDR3 is TGTGCCAGTAGGGCATCAGTACAGGGTCCGGGAGATACGCAGTATTTT. Translated: CASRASVQGPGDTQYF. V usage is TRBV19 and J usage is TRBJ2-3; D is perhaps TRBD1 (6 bases). V lost 6 bases and J 5 bases, leaving 21 bases between the germline ends. In germline, CDR1 is LNHDA, CDR2 SQIVND (reference sequence). This CDR3 is 16 amino acids long.

V is TRBV29-1 and J is TRBJ2-1; 10 nucleotides agree with TRBD2. With 7 bases clipped from V and 8 bases from J, the junction kept 26 bases outside the gene matches. Germline CDR1 is SQVTM and CDR2 is ANQGSEA. This CDR3 has 19 residues. The CDR3 here is CSAPHWDSGGPGGWDEQFF. The CDR3 DNA is TGCAGCGCGCCCCATTGGGATAGCGGGGGGCCAGGGGGATGGGATGAGCAGTTCTTC.

This clone was picked up one time. The chain couples TRBV4-1 to TRBJ2-7, with TRBD1 matching 7 bases. This CDR3 is 15 amino acids long. J was trimmed by 2 bases and V by 1 base; bases with no gene match: 5. CDR1 MGHRA and CDR2 YSYEKL come from the germline V gene. CDR3 sequence (DNA): TGCGCCAGCAGCCAAGCCCCGGGACAGCCCTACGAGCAGTACGTC. As protein: CASSQAPGQPYEQYV.

The rearrangement uses TRBV10-3 and TRBJ2-7, with D possibly TRBD1 on 5 matching bases. V lost 4 bases, J lost 0 bases, and 10 bases lay in between. This CDR3 region has 14 residues. Germline V gene sequence: CDR1 ENHRY, CDR2 SYGVKD. The CDR3 is CAISAGSSSYEQYF. CDR3 in DNA: TGTGCCATCAGTGCAGGGTCAAGCTCCTACGAGCAGTACTTC.

This clone showed up just once. V gene TRBV6-1 combines with J gene TRBJ2-7; 7 bases are shared with TRBD1. The CDR3 is 17 amino acids. Germline CDR1 is MNHNS and CDR2 is SASEGT. After removal of 0 bases from V and 2 bases from J, the junction contained 10 bases not matched to a gene. The CDR3 is CASSEALVTGNAYEQYV. In DNA, the CDR3 is TGTGCCAGCAGTGAAGCGCTTGTGACAGGGAACGCCTACGAGCAGTACGTC.

The J gene is TRBJ1-2, the V gene TRBV6-6; possible D gene TRBD1, 6 bases. V lost 5 bases to trimming and J lost 8 bases, with 12 bases between them. Per germline, CDR1 MNHNY and CDR2 SVGAGI (reference sequence). CDR3 length equals 12 residues. The DNA for the CDR3 is TGTGCCAGCAGTACCGGGACATACGGCTACACCTTC. Amino acids: CASSTGTYGYTF.

This chain connects TRBV13 to TRBJ1-4, with D maybe TRBD1 (5 bases). CDR1 PRHDT and CDR2 FYEKMQ come from the germline V gene (reference sequence). This CDR3 comprises 14 residues. Trimming took 2 bases from V and 6 from J, leaving 10 bases between them. CDR3 region: CASSLTGRDEKLFF. The CDR3 nucleotides read TGTGCCAGCAGCTTAACAGGAAGGGATGAAAAACTGTTTTTT.

The chain joins TRBV9 to TRBJ2-1, with 14 bases aligning to TRBD2. V dropped 4 bases and J dropped 9; count of bases not matched to a gene: 3. From germline, CDR1 is SGDLS and CDR2 YYNGEE. The CDR3 has 14 residues. This CDR3 is CASSKGLAGVEQFF. As DNA, the CDR3 is TGTGCCAGCAGCAAGGGACTAGCGGGAGTTGAGCAGTTCTTC.

The chain links TRBV5-6 to TRBJ2-2; 14 nucleotides line up with TRBD2. J gave up 5 bases and V 2 bases, and 11 bases lay outside the gene matches. The germline CDR1 and CDR2 sequences are SGHDT and YYEEEE. The CDR3 covers 19 residues. The CDR3, as DNA: TGTGCCAGCAGCTTCCGTCCCGGGACTAGCGGGAGAGGAACCGGGGAGCTGTTTTTT. This translates into CASSFRPGTSGRGTGELFF.

This clone was seen once. V is TRBV18 and J is TRBJ2-3, with TRBD2 matching 9 bases. The J segment lost 4 bases and the V segment lost 1 base, leaving 3 bases of the junction unmatched. Germline CDR1 reads KGHSH; CDR2 reads LQKENI. The CDR3 loop spans 15 amino acids. CDR3 in amino acids: CASSPLAGDSDTQYF. CDR3 nucleotides: TGTGCCAGCTCACCACTAGCGGGGGATTCAGATACGCAGTATTTT.

The chain couples TRBV28 to TRBJ2-5; TRBD2 matches at 8 bases. This CDR3 is built from 13 residues. In germline, CDR1 is MDHEN, CDR2 SYDVKM. The junction had 8 bases not matched to a gene; V was cut back by 7 bases and J by 7 bases. CDR3 sequence: CASTRGGPGTQYF. The CDR3 DNA is TGTGCCAGCACCCGGGGGGGTCCTGGGACCCAGTACTTC.

The V call is TRBV15, the J call TRBJ1-2; D not resolved. CDR1 and CDR2 from the germline V gene are LNHNV and YYDKDF (reference sequence). V shed 0 bases and J shed 3 bases, with 14 bases lying between them. The CDR3 runs 16 residues. The CDR3 region has the DNA TGTGCCACCAGCAGAGATCATGGAGGGAGGTACTATGGCTACACCTTC. Translation: CATSRDHGGRYYGYTF.

The gene calls are TRBV9 and TRBJ2-7; 12 bases fit TRBD2. CDR3 length: 15 residues. V shed 0 bases, J shed 7 bases, and the junction held 5 bases outside the gene matches. CDR1 and CDR2 from the germline V gene are SGDLS and YYNGEE. The DNA of the CDR3 is TGTGCCAGCAGCGTAGGGACTAGCGGGGCGGAAGAGCAGTACGTC. Its protein product is CASSVGTSGAEEQYV.

CDR3: CASSLAGGPLPDDGYTF. CDR3 bases: TGTGCCAGCAGCTTGGCAGGGGGTCCCCTCCCCGACGATGGCTACACCTTC. The V and J genes are TRBV5-4 and TRBJ1-2; 7 positions match TRBD1. The V segment lost 0 bases and the J segment 6 bases; nucleotides outside the gene matches: 14. CDR1 is SGHNT, CDR2 YYREEE, per germline (reference sequence). The CDR3 covers 17 residues.

V and J are TRBV28 and TRBJ1-1; no firm D call. Germline lookup yields CDR1 MDHEN and CDR2 SYDVKM. V lost 0 bases and J 4 bases, leaving 3 bases between the germline ends. CDR3 length: 12 residues. CDR3 sequence reads: CASSLWATEAFF. CDR3 DNA: TGTGCCAGCAGTTTATGGGCCACTGAAGCTTTCTTT.

The sample holds a few counts of this clone. V and J are TRBV7-9 and TRBJ2-7; 8 bases line up with TRBD1. Germline loops: CDR1 SEHNR, CDR2 FQNEAQ (reference sequence). With V trimmed by 5 bases and J by 2 bases, 5 bases remained unmatched. The CDR3 contains 14 residues. The DNA for the CDR3 is TGTGCCAGCAGCGGACAGGGCATAACCTACGAGCAGTACTTC. Translated, it gives CASSGQGITYEQYF.

The J gene is TRBJ2-3, the V gene TRBV4-2; D is possibly TRBD2 (6 bases). Germline V CDR1 and CDR2: LGHNA, YNFKEQ. This CDR3 spans 16 amino acids. V shed 1 base and J shed 2 bases, with 13 bases lying between them. The CDR3 bases are TGTGCCAGCAGCCAAGGGGTAGCGGCCCACACAGATACGCAGTATTTT. Translating gives CASSQGVAAHTDTQYF.

The chain uses TRBV9 and TRBJ2-1; 11 bases are shared with TRBD2. Germline V lookup: CDR1 SGDLS, CDR2 YYNGEE. This CDR3 has 19 amino acids. V was clipped by 1 base and J by 4 bases; unmatched bases: 13. CDR3 coding DNA: TGTGCCAGCAGCGTACAGCCCCACAGACTAGCGGGACCATACAATGAGCAGTTCTTC. The encoded protein is CASSVQPHRLAGPYNEQFF. Full variable domain (rest looked up from reference TRBV9 and TRBJ2-1): DSGVTQTPKHLITATGQRVTLRCSPRSGDLSVYWYQQSLDQGLQFLIQYYNGEERAKGNILERFSAQQFPDLHSELNLSSLELGDSALYFCASSVQPHRLAGPYNEQFFGPGTRLTVL.

DNA of the CDR3: TGTGCCAGTAGTATAGGCGGCCTCTCCGAGCAGTACTTC. It codes for CASSIGGLSEQYF. The chain is built from TRBV19 and TRBJ2-7; D remains ambiguous. Deletions cut 1 base from V and 6 bases from J, with 10 bases between. The CDR3 runs to 13 residues. CDR1 LNHDA and CDR2 SQIVND come from the germline V gene (reference sequence).

The chain combines TRBV25-1 with TRBJ1-6, with D perhaps matching TRBD1 (5 bases). V lost 5 bases and J 8 bases, leaving 10 bases between the germline ends. Looked up from germline, CDR1 is MGHDK and CDR2 is SYGVNS. CDR3 size: 13 residues. The chain's CDR3 is CASSPWGDSPLHF. The DNA for the CDR3 is TGTGCCAGCAGTCCGTGGGGGGATTCACCCCTCCACTTT.

The rearrangement uses TRBV27 and TRBJ2-7; TRBD1 aligns across 9 bases. In germline, CDR1 is MNHEY, CDR2 SMNVEV (reference sequence). The length of the CDR3 is 13 residues. Trimming took 6 bases from V and 4 from J; bases not matched to a gene: 4. The DNA for the CDR3 is TGTGCCAGCAGACCACAGGGGGCTTACGAGCAGTACTTC. Protein: CASRPQGAYEQYF.

This chain uses TRBV7-9 with TRBJ1-2; D not certain. V was clipped by 1 base and J by 3 bases, with 6 bases between them. The CDR3 spans 13 residues. CDR1 is SEHNR and CDR2 is FQNEAQ in the germline V gene (reference sequence). Written as DNA, the CDR3 is TGTGCCAGCAGCTTAGTTAGTGACTATGGCTACACCTTC. Translation: CASSLVSDYGYTF.